This TCR beta chain was identified during a study of T cell repertoires in cytomegalovirus infection. Overall study: Public TCR beta signatures were indicative of both CMV infection and a matching HLA type. Study observations and caveats: HLA-C-restricted, CMV-specific TCR beta clonotypes were dominant ex vivo.

The V end lost 4 bases, the J end lost 6 bases, and 13 bases lay between the germline ends. The CDR3 runs to 14 residues. Regarding this clonotype: Its antigen is currently unknown.

TCRdb used MiXCR to reprocess the reads, holding one entry per CDR3 protein. The sample carries under 200,000 distinct CDR3 sequences, 15% to 20% recorded once. This sequence was found in a human donor in good health (CMV status not recorded). Some clones in this sample may be carry-over from other donors' samples. V gene TRBV12-3 or TRBV12-4 combines with J gene TRBJ2-1, with D perhaps matching TRBD2 (6 bases). The sample was CD8+ T cells from PBMCs. In nucleotides, the CDR3 is TGTGCCAGCAGTTCGCCGACTAGTTCCAATGAGCAGTTCTTC. It specifies CASSSPTSSNEQFF.